This T cell receptor (beta chain) appears in the sequencing data of a study of T cells in Graves' hyperthyroidism and ophthalmopathy. Study-wide findings and caveats: A model using 13 V-J features told ophthalmopathy apart from stable hyperthyroidism. Blood held most thyroid clonotypes expanded above 0.001 frequency.

Patients affected by ophthalmopathy presented a Clinical Activity Score of at least 3, a NOSPECS grade of at least 4, and disease duration below 3 months. There are many counts of this clonotype. The antigen is not known. Germline CDR1 is MDHEN and CDR2 is SYDVKM. Trimming removed 3 bases from V and 4 bases from J, with 13 bases in between. CDR3 length equals 14 residues. Amplification of TCR beta CDR3 regions was performed using RNA transcripts as template. Researchers ran a first-round RT-PCR on the TCR CDR3 using the HTBI primer set. TCRdb fed the multiplex PCR reads into MiXCR, producing one record per CDR3 protein. This table holds more than 350,000 distinct CDR3 sequences, 13% to 15% found once.

The V gene is TRBV28, the J gene TRBJ2-7; D possibly corresponds to TRBD1 (5 bases). Sequenced: blood. The receptor was derived from a woman aged 55 to 70 with Graves' ophthalmopathy. CDR3: CASSLPRVQYEQYF. DNA of the CDR3: TGTGCCAGCAGTTTGCCCAGGGTACAGTACGAGCAGTACTTC.